This passage covers 25 T cell receptor beta chains from one sample sequenced in a study of blood T cell repertoires in COVID-19 (dated by TCRdb to the early 2020s). The library relied on the immunoSEQ multiplex PCR assay. Entries here come from immuneACCESS through TCRdb and include only in-frame sequences with V and J called. Some clones fail to appear in such tables; in the studies checked, an unresolved V gene covers under half of the shortfall, and the cause of the remainder is unknown. For this sample there are 150,000 or so clones; 84% appear just once. The top ten clonotypes cover about 8% of the sample. The sequenced material came from peripheral blood. Receptor source: a man aged 40-49 years who had recovered from COVID-19.

The chain couples TRBV28 to TRBJ2-7, with unresolved D. CDR1 is MDHEN, CDR2 SYDVKM, per germline. Trimming shortened V by 3 bases and J by 4 bases, and 13 bases separated the two germline ends. This CDR3 comprises 14 residues. In nucleotides, the CDR3 is TGTGCCAGCAGTTTCTCGCCCAGCGTTTACGAGCAGTACTTC. Its protein is CASSFSPSVYEQYF.

The chain uses TRBV19 and TRBJ2-7; TRBD2 matches at 8 bases. The CDR3 covers 15 residues. The germline V gene has CDR1 LNHDA and CDR2 SQIVND (reference sequence). V gave up 3 bases and J gave up 2 bases; unmatched junction bases: 6. CDR3 coding DNA: TGTGCCAGTAGTATTGGTAGCGGGATGACCTACGAGCAGTACTTC. It codes for CASSIGSGMTYEQYF.

The sample holds a few counts of this clone. CDR3 sequence reads: CASSPLNYGYTF. For the CDR3, the DNA is TGTGCCAGCAGCCCACTCAACTATGGCTACACCTTC. The chain links TRBV28 to TRBJ1-2; D gene unclear. The CDR3 extends over 12 amino acids. In germline, CDR1 is MDHEN, CDR2 SYDVKM. V was cut by 6 bases and J by 2 bases, with 7 bases left in between.

V gene TRBV7-9 combines with J gene TRBJ2-1; 7 bases agree with TRBD2. This CDR3 has 16 amino acids. The junction had 12 bases not matched to a gene; V was cut back by 4 bases and J by 6 bases. Germline V gene sequence: CDR1 SEHNR, CDR2 FQNEAQ (reference sequence). The CDR3 here is CASSSFLAASPNEQFF. CDR3 bases: TGTGCCAGCAGCTCCTTTCTAGCGGCCTCCCCCAATGAGCAGTTCTTC.

The chain uses TRBV18 and TRBJ2-5, with 14 bases aligning to TRBD2. This CDR3 is 16 amino acids long. CDR1 is KGHSH and CDR2 is LQKENI in the germline V gene. V lost 6 bases, J lost 2 bases, and 5 bases stayed unmatched. The DNA for the CDR3 is TGTGCCAGCTCCCAAGGACTAGCGGGGGGACAAGAGACCCAGTACTTC. Protein: CASSQGLAGGQETQYF.

The chain carries TRBV15 and TRBJ1-5; D not certain. CDR3 length: 16 residues. Trimming stripped 0 bases from V and 7 bases from J, with 16 bases between. The V gene's germline CDR1 is LNHNV and CDR2 YYDKDF (reference sequence). The CDR3 sequence is CATSRDERRARQPQHF. The CDR3 DNA follows: TGTGCCACCAGCAGAGATGAGAGGAGGGCGCGACAGCCCCAGCATTTT.

The chain employs TRBV6-2 or TRBV6-3 and TRBJ2-7; 8 nucleotides line up with TRBD1. With 5 bases clipped from V and 2 bases from J, the junction kept 11 bases outside the gene matches. The CDR3 extends over 16 amino acids. Germline loops: CDR1 MNHEY, CDR2 SVGEGT. The CDR3 loop is CASSQDRGPDTYEQYF. In DNA form, the CDR3 reads TGTGCCAGCAGTCAAGACAGGGGTCCTGATACCTACGAGCAGTACTTC.

The chain couples TRBV27 to TRBJ2-4, with D possibly TRBD2 on 6 matching bases. The CDR3 loop spans 16 amino acids. Germline V gene data show CDR1 as MNHEY and CDR2 as SMNVEV (reference sequence). Trimming removed 4 bases from V and 0 bases from J, with 13 bases in between. The CDR3 coding sequence is TGTGCCAGCAGTTCACGGGGGACCCTAGCCAAAAACATTCAGTACTTC. The encoded protein is CASSSRGTLAKNIQYF.

The chain uses TRBV14 and TRBJ2-7; 8 nucleotides agree with TRBD1. After removal of 8 bases from V and 4 bases from J, the junction contained 7 bases not matched to a gene. From germline, CDR1 is SGHDN and CDR2 FVKESK. This CDR3 contains 13 residues. In DNA, the CDR3 is TGTGCCAGCGGAGAGACAGGGGAGTACGAGCAGTACTTC. Residues: CASGETGEYEQYF. Full variable domain (outside the CDR3, taken from reference TRBV14 and TRBJ2-7): EAGVTQFPSHSVIEKGQTVTLRCDPISGHDNLYWYRRVMGKEIKFLLHFVKESKQDESGMPNNRFLAERTGGTYSTLKVQPAELEDSGVYFCASGETGEYEQYFGPGTRLTVT.

The chain recombines TRBV4-2 with TRBJ2-7; unclear D gene. This CDR3 is 20 amino acids long. V was clipped by 1 base and J by 0 bases, with 25 bases between them. Germline V gene sequence: CDR1 LGHNA, CDR2 YNFKEQ. For the CDR3, the DNA is TGTGCCAGCAGCCAAGGGCCTATCCTCGGTCGCGGAGCAATCTCCTACGAGCAGTACTTC. Encoded protein: CASSQGPILGRGAISYEQYF.

The chain joins TRBV10-3 to TRBJ1-5, with a tentative D call TRBD1 (6 bases). The CDR3 spans 14 residues. Trimming removed 0 bases at V and 6 bases at J, with 9 bases between. Germline assignment: CDR1 ENHRY and CDR2 SYGVKD. The CDR3 nucleotides read TGTGCCATCAGTGAGTCGAGGGGGAGTCAGCCCCAGCATTTT. Translating it yields CAISESRGSQPQHF.

This clone appeared a single time. The rearrangement joins TRBV6-5 to TRBJ1-1; no definite D call. The CDR3 sequence is 15 residues long. The germline V and J ends were trimmed by 5 bases and 5 bases, with 18 bases remaining between them. Germline V gives CDR1 MNHEY, CDR2 SVGAGI. CDR3 loop: CASSLHPRPETEAFF. Here the CDR3 DNA reads TGTGCCAGCAGTCTCCACCCTCGCCCGGAGACTGAAGCTTTCTTT.

V gene TRBV19 combines with J gene TRBJ2-7; 9 bases are a match to TRBD1. V lost 5 bases and J lost 7; bases outside the gene matches: 6. Per the germline V gene, CDR1 is LNHDA and CDR2 is SQIVND (reference sequence). This CDR3 is 13 amino acids long. CDR3 DNA: TGTGCCAGTAGTCCATACAGGGGGCGGGAGCAGTACTTC. Translated, it gives CASSPYRGREQYF.

The J gene is TRBJ2-5, the V gene TRBV7-2; D may be TRBD2 (6 bases). V was cut by 8 bases and J by 5 bases, with 18 bases left in between. The CDR3 has 14 amino acids. Germline V gene lookup returns CDR1 SGHTA and CDR2 FQGNSA. The CDR3 spells CASYLGTGEETQYF. The CDR3 DNA reads as TGTGCCAGCTACTTGGGTACGGGGGAGGAGACCCAGTACTTC.

This chain joins TRBV11-3 and TRBJ1-1; D is undetermined. Germline values: CDR1 SGHNT, CDR2 YENEEA. V shed 0 bases and J shed 7 bases, with 9 bases lying between them. CDR3 length: 13 residues. CDR3 protein: CASSLEWAGEAFF. CDR3 nucleotide sequence: TGTGCCAGCAGCTTAGAGTGGGCGGGTGAAGCTTTCTTT.

The chain recombines TRBV3-1 (or the pseudogene TRBV3-2) with TRBJ1-3; D is perhaps TRBD1 (6 bases). CDR3 length: 16 residues. V gave up 1 base and J gave up 0 bases, with 10 bases separating them. Germline CDR1 reads LGHDT; CDR2 reads YNNKEL (reference sequence). The CDR3 DNA is TGTGCCAGCAGCCAAGGACACAGGGTCTCTGGAAACACCATATATTTT. Residues: CASSQGHRVSGNTIYF.

In DNA form, the CDR3 reads TGTGCCAGCAGTTATTCGACAGCGAACACTGAAGCTTTCTTT. Translated: CASSYSTANTEAFF. This chain links TRBV28 with TRBJ1-1, with D tentatively TRBD1 (5 bases). This CDR3 has 14 residues. Between the trimmed V and J ends, which lost 4 bases and 1 base, there was a span of 10 bases. CDR1 is MDHEN and CDR2 is SYDVKM in the germline V gene.

The V call is TRBV6-5, the J call TRBJ2-7; 11 nucleotides match TRBD1. J was trimmed by 5 bases and V by 2 bases; bases with no gene match: 2. Germline V CDR1 and CDR2: MNHEY, SVGAGI. The CDR3 runs 14 residues. The CDR3 sequence: CASSYVGQGDEQYF. The CDR3 bases are TGTGCCAGCAGTTACGTGGGACAGGGGGACGAGCAGTACTTC.

The chain employs TRBV30 and TRBJ2-5, with a weak D call TRBD1 (5 bases). Germline CDR1 GTSNPN, CDR2 SVGIG (reference sequence). The CDR3 consists of 14 residues. Trimming stripped 3 bases from V and 5 bases from J, with 16 bases between. The CDR3 loop is CAWRVRGSGETQYF. In nucleotides, the CDR3 is TGTGCCTGGAGGGTTAGGGGATCTGGGGAGACCCAGTACTTC. Full variable domain (outside the CDR3, taken from reference TRBV30 and TRBJ2-5): SQTIHQWPATLVQPVGSPLSLECTVEGTSNPNLYWYRQAAGRGLQLLFYSVGIGQISSEVPQNLSASRPQDRQFILSSKKLLLSDSGFYLCAWRVRGSGETQYFGPGTRLLVL.

This chain connects TRBV27 to TRBJ2-2; no clear D. CDR1 and CDR2 from the germline V gene are MNHEY and SMNVEV (reference sequence). The CDR3 covers 15 residues. Trimming cost V 2 bases and J 0 bases, with 7 bases left between them. CDR3 protein: CASSLGLANTGELFF. The CDR3 DNA reads TGTGCCAGCAGTTTAGGTCTAGCGAACACCGGGGAGCTGTTTTTT.

The J gene is TRBJ2-1, the V gene TRBV15; TRBD2 matches 15 bases. Germline assignment: CDR1 LNHNV and CDR2 YYDKDF (reference sequence). This CDR3 has 17 residues. With V trimmed by 1 base and J by 9 bases, 7 bases remained unmatched. The CDR3 reads CATSRGTSGRAVVEQFF. CDR3 nucleotides: TGTGCCACCAGCAGAGGGACTAGCGGGAGGGCCGTGGTTGAGCAGTTCTTC.

This chain joins TRBV5-6 and TRBJ1-5, with D maybe TRBD1 (6 bases). From germline, CDR1 is SGHDT and CDR2 YYEEEE. The CDR3 runs to 17 residues. Between the trimmed V and J ends, which lost 4 bases and 0 bases, there was a span of 17 bases. DNA of the CDR3: TGTGCCAGCAGCCGGGGACCAACAGGGATTAGCAATCAGCCCCAGCATTTT. Translation gives CASSRGPTGISNQPQHF. The full variable domain, with the rest looked up from reference TRBV5-6 and TRBJ1-5, is DAGVTQSPTHLIKTRGQQVTLRCSPKSGHDTVSWYQQALGQGPQFIFQYYEEEERQRGNFPDRFSGHQFPNYSSELNVNALLLGDSALYLCASSRGPTGISNQPQHFGDGTRLSIL.

The rearrangement joins TRBV7-2 to TRBJ2-3; TRBD2 aligns across 7 bases. The V gene's germline CDR1 is SGHTA and CDR2 FQGNSA. The CDR3 runs 14 residues. V shed 5 bases and J 3 bases; nucleotides not matched to a gene: 5. CDR3 protein: CASSLDGGTDTQYF. The CDR3 bases are TGTGCCAGCAGCCTAGACGGGGGGACAGATACGCAGTATTTT.

The chain recombines TRBV25-1 with TRBJ1-6; 9 positions match TRBD1. Germline V gives CDR1 MGHDK, CDR2 SYGVNS. The CDR3 covers 15 residues. V gave up 2 bases and J gave up 8 bases; unmatched junction bases: 4. CDR3: CASSEGTGLDSPLHF. The CDR3 region has the DNA TGTGCCAGCAGTGAAGGGACAGGGTTGGATTCACCCCTCCACTTT.

The genes are TRBV6-5 and TRBJ1-1; 7 bases fit TRBD1. CDR1 MNHEY and CDR2 SVGAGI come from the germline V gene. With V trimmed by 7 bases and J by 4 bases, 6 bases remained unmatched. The CDR3 totals 13 residues. CDR3 sequence (DNA): TGTGCCAGCACTCGGACAGGTAGCACTGAAGCTTTCTTT. This gives the protein CASTRTGSTEAFF.